Listed here are 30 T cell receptor beta chains from one sample, sequenced in a study of beta chain features in type 1 diabetes. Expressed TCRB transcripts were sequenced because the isolated RNA had all been reverse transcribed beforehand. Produced via immunoSEQ multiplex PCR; TCRdb's table is partial and in-frame only. The sample consists of some 300,000 clones, approximately 8% of them appearing once. The sample was central memory CD4+ T cells from blood. All receptors come from a woman aged 18-29 years in good health.

The chain carries TRBV28 and TRBJ2-7; maybe TRBD2 (6 bases). The CDR3 covers 14 residues. V dropped 4 bases and J dropped 3 bases, with 13 bases sitting between them. Germline V gene lookup returns CDR1 MDHEN and CDR2 SYDVKM. The chain's CDR3 is CASSSGGYDYEQYV. For the CDR3, the DNA is TGTGCCAGCAGTTCCGGGGGTTATGACTACGAGCAGTACGTC.

The CDR3 DNA sequence: TGCAGCGTTCTATTATACTGGGACGATAAGGGCACAGATACGCAGTATTTT. Protein product: CSVLLYWDDKGTDTQYF. This rearrangement joins TRBV29-1 to TRBJ2-3, with D perhaps given as TRBD1 or TRBD2 (5 bases each). Germline CDR1 and CDR2: SQVTM and ANQGSEA. CDR3 length: 17 amino acids. The ends were cut back, 5 bases at V and 1 base at J, with 22 bases in the middle.

The genes are TRBV2 and TRBJ2-2; D perhaps matches TRBD2 (6 bases). CDR3 length equals 16 residues. CDR1 and CDR2 from the germline V gene are SNHLY and FYNNEI. V was shortened by 5 bases and J by 2 bases, with 15 bases between the two germline ends. The CDR3 protein is CASSYSGGVNTGELFF. The CDR3, as DNA: TGTGCCAGCAGTTATAGCGGAGGGGTTAACACCGGGGAGCTGTTTTTT.

V and J are TRBV7-2 and TRBJ1-4, with 7 bases matching TRBD1. The junction had 3 bases not matched to a gene; V was cut back by 5 bases and J by 0 bases. The CDR3 totals 15 residues. Germline V gene data show CDR1 as SGHTA and CDR2 as FQGNSA. CDR3 amino acids: CASSLQGATNEKLFF. The CDR3 nucleotides read TGTGCCAGCAGCCTTCAGGGGGCAACTAATGAAAAACTGTTTTTT.

In its sample, this clone was seen a few times. The chain recombines TRBV5-1 with TRBJ1-4; weak D call: TRBD1 (5 bases). Germline lookup yields CDR1 SGHRS and CDR2 YFSETQ. Deletions cut 7 bases from V and 7 bases from J, with 14 bases between. The CDR3 runs to 13 residues. The CDR3 sequence: CASGGADVEKLFF. Here the CDR3 DNA reads TGCGCCAGCGGAGGGGCAGATGTTGAAAAACTGTTTTTT. The full variable domain, with the rest looked up from reference TRBV5-1 and TRBJ1-4, is KAGVTQTPRYLIKTRGQQVTLSCSPISGHRSVSWYQQTPGQGLQFLFEYFSETQRNKGNFPGRFSGRQFSNSRSEMNVSTLELGDSALYLCASGGADVEKLFFGSGTQLSVL.

The chain carries TRBV6-5 and TRBJ2-2, with a tentative D call TRBD2 (5 bases). The V and J ends lost 0 bases and 6 bases respectively, with 11 bases between them. Germline assignment: CDR1 MNHEY and CDR2 SVGAGI. The CDR3 covers 15 residues. The CDR3, as DNA: TGTGCCAGCAGTTACTCGGACTCGCGAGCCGGGGAGCTGTTTTTT. Amino acids: CASSYSDSRAGELFF.

The chain is built from TRBV13 and TRBJ2-2; D might be TRBD2 (5 bases). CDR3 length: 15 residues. Trimming pared 6 bases from V and 0 bases from J, leaving 11 bases between. CDR1 and CDR2 from the germline V gene are PRHDT and FYEKMQ (reference sequence). The CDR3 loop reads CASSEGGPNTGELFF. For the CDR3, the DNA is TGTGCCAGCAGTGAGGGCGGACCGAACACCGGGGAGCTGTTTTTT.

A few counts support this clone. The chain carries TRBV2 and TRBJ1-5; 7 bases fit TRBD1. Germline assignment: CDR1 SNHLY and CDR2 FYNNEI. Trimming removed 1 base from V and 5 bases from J; junction bases left unmatched: 8. The CDR3 is made up of 16 amino acids. CDR3 protein: CASSEGQGKGDQPQHF. The CDR3, as DNA: TGTGCCAGCAGTGAAGGACAGGGAAAAGGGGATCAGCCCCAGCATTTT.

This clone showed up just a few times. The rearrangement joins TRBV13 to TRBJ1-1, with TRBD1 identical over 8 bases. The germline CDR1 and CDR2 sequences are PRHDT and FYEKMQ (reference sequence). This CDR3 has 15 amino acids. V shed 1 base, J shed 1 base, and the junction held 2 bases outside the gene matches. CDR3 in amino acids: CASSLEGQANTEAFF. As DNA, the CDR3 is TGTGCCAGCAGCTTAGAGGGACAGGCGAACACTGAAGCTTTCTTT.

This clone occurred a few times. The chain carries TRBV18 and TRBJ2-6; D is uncertain. The germline gives CDR1 KGHSH, CDR2 LQKENI. Trimming pared 4 bases from V and 0 bases from J, leaving 13 bases between. CDR3 length: 17 residues. The CDR3 bases are TGTGCCAGCTCACAACTTAGACGGAGCTCTGGGGCCAACGTCCTGACTTTC. This sequence encodes CASSQLRRSSGANVLTF. Filled out from reference TRBV18 and TRBJ2-6, the complete variable domain reads NAGVMQNPRHLVRRRGQEARLRCSPMKGHSHVYWYRQLPEEGLKFMVYLQKENIIDESGMPKERFSAEFPKEGPSILRIQQVVRGDSAAYFCASSQLRRSSGANVLTFGAGSRLTVL.

V gene TRBV5-6 combines with J gene TRBJ2-3; D gene ambiguous. V dropped 0 bases and J dropped 4 bases, with 9 bases sitting between them. There are 14 residues in the CDR3. Germline V CDR1 and CDR2: SGHDT, YYEEEE. The chain's CDR3 is CASSLDGRSDTQYF. The CDR3 coding sequence is TGTGCCAGCAGCTTGGACGGCAGATCAGATACGCAGTATTTT.

This clone was detected many times. The chain recombines TRBV10-3 with TRBJ1-2; 8 nucleotides match TRBD1. The CDR3 is 13 amino acids. Trimming at V came to 6 bases and at J to 1 base, leaving 1 base not matched to a gene. From germline, CDR1 is ENHRY and CDR2 SYGVKD. The CDR3 DNA reads as TGTGCCATCAGGGACAGGGTTAACTATGGCTACACCTTC. Protein: CAIRDRVNYGYTF.

The table lists this clone with a few counts. The chain combines TRBV7-4 with TRBJ2-7; the D gene is possibly TRBD2 (6 bases). V was cut by 6 bases and J by 3 bases, with 12 bases left in between. The CDR3 runs to 13 residues. The V gene's germline CDR1 is SGHVT and CDR2 SQSDAQ. DNA of the CDR3: TGTGCCAGCAGTGCGAGCGGGCTCTACGAGCAGTACGTC. This gives the protein CASSASGLYEQYV.

CDR3 amino acids: CASSSNFQGIRRYEQYF. As DNA, the CDR3 is TGTGCCAGCAGCAGTAACTTCCAGGGTATTAGGAGATACGAGCAGTACTTC. The V and J genes are TRBV7-2 and TRBJ2-7, with D perhaps TRBD1 (5 bases). Germline V gene lookup returns CDR1 SGHTA and CDR2 FQGNSA. This CDR3 comprises 17 residues. Deletions cut 5 bases from V and 4 bases from J, with 24 bases between.

This clone was seen repeatedly, ten times or more. The genes are TRBV19 and TRBJ2-7, with 8 bases lining up with TRBD1. Germline assignment: CDR1 LNHDA and CDR2 SQIVND (reference sequence). V shed 7 bases, J shed 7 bases, and the junction held 12 bases outside the gene matches. The CDR3 is 14 amino acids. The CDR3 region has the DNA TGTGCCAGTATAAGCGGACAGGGACGAGAAGAGCAGTACTTC. Its protein product is CASISGQGREEQYF.

This chain links TRBV7-2 with TRBJ1-5; TRBD1 matches at 10 bases. V shed 4 bases, J shed 6 bases, and the junction held 9 bases outside the gene matches. Germline CDR1 is SGHTA and CDR2 is FQGNSA. The CDR3 is 16 amino acids. The CDR3 region is CASSSRTGGSSQPQHF. CDR3 in DNA: TGTGCCAGCAGCTCAAGGACAGGGGGATCGAGTCAGCCCCAGCATTTT.

In this sample, this clone turned up many times. The chain joins TRBV7-9 to TRBJ1-1; 10 bases align to TRBD1. CDR1 SEHNR and CDR2 FQNEAQ come from the germline V gene (reference sequence). The V segment lost 5 bases and the J segment 10 bases; nucleotides outside the gene matches: 10. The CDR3 is made up of 14 amino acids. This CDR3 reads CASSDTGQGGSAFF. DNA of the CDR3: TGTGCCAGCAGCGACACCGGACAGGGGGGGTCAGCTTTCTTT.

CDR3 region: CASSFHSGALNEKLFF. CDR3 DNA: TGTGCCAGCAGTTTCCATTCAGGGGCCCTTAATGAAAAACTGTTTTTT. The chain employs TRBV27 and TRBJ1-4, with D maybe TRBD1 (6 bases). The CDR3 is 16 amino acids. Germline-derived CDR1 and CDR2 are MNHEY and SMNVEV (reference sequence). The V end was cut by 3 bases, the J end by 4 bases, with 15 bases between.

The J gene is TRBJ2-4, the V gene TRBV18; D ambiguous. CDR1 and CDR2 (germline): KGHSH, LQKENI. Trimming took 1 base from V and 8 from J, leaving 9 bases between them. This CDR3 is 13 amino acids long. DNA for the CDR3: TGTGCCAGCTCACCACAGGGTAGGGACATTCAGTACTTC. It specifies CASSPQGRDIQYF. The whole variable domain, remainder taken from reference TRBV18 and TRBJ2-4, is NAGVMQNPRHLVRRRGQEARLRCSPMKGHSHVYWYRQLPEEGLKFMVYLQKENIIDESGMPKERFSAEFPKEGPSILRIQQVVRGDSAAYFCASSPQGRDIQYFGAGTRLSVL.

This clone was counted only a few times. The J gene is TRBJ1-4, the V gene TRBV5-1, with D tentatively TRBD1 (5 bases). The CDR3 is made up of 14 amino acids. The V and J ends lost 0 bases and 5 bases respectively, with 8 bases between them. In germline, CDR1 is SGHRS, CDR2 YFSETQ. CDR3 sequence: CASSLVAGNEKLFF. The CDR3 DNA reads TGCGCCAGCAGCTTGGTGGCAGGGAATGAAAAACTGTTTTTT.

This clone came up a few times. CDR3 protein: CASSEGGPPGTGELFF. The CDR3 DNA follows: TGTGCCAGCAGTGAAGGAGGGCCCCCGGGCACCGGGGAGCTGTTTTTT. The chain has TRBV2 and TRBJ2-2, with D possibly TRBD2 on 5 matching bases. Germline-derived CDR1 and CDR2 are SNHLY and FYNNEI. V shed 1 base and J shed 4 bases, with 13 bases lying between them. This CDR3 comprises 16 residues.

A word on this clone: A much larger clone differs by one base, so this may be a read error. This chain connects TRBV7-3 to TRBJ2-3; D possibly corresponds to TRBD1 (6 bases). The CDR3 sequence is 14 residues long. The V gene lost 2 bases and the J gene lost 0 bases, with 6 bases spanning the gap. Germline V gene data show CDR1 as SGHTA and CDR2 as FQGTGA. CDR3 sequence reads: CASSLGQSTDTQYF. The CDR3 region has the DNA TGTGCCAGCAGCTTAGGACAGAGCACAGATACGCAGTATTTT.

This clone was detected only a few times. The V gene is TRBV30, the J gene TRBJ1-5; 7 bases fit TRBD1. With 1 base clipped from V and 0 bases from J, the junction kept 12 bases outside the gene matches. The germline V gene has CDR1 GTSNPN and CDR2 SVGIG (reference sequence). CDR3 length equals 18 residues. The CDR3 region has the DNA TGTGCCTGGAGTGGGAGAGGGGGCAAAATGTATAGCAATCAGCCCCAGCATTTT. The encoded protein is CAWSGRGGKMYSNQPQHF. Full variable domain (outside the CDR3, taken from reference TRBV30 and TRBJ1-5): SQTIHQWPATLVQPVGSPLSLECTVEGTSNPNLYWYRQAAGRGLQLLFYSVGIGQISSEVPQNLSASRPQDRQFILSSKKLLLSDSGFYLCAWSGRGGKMYSNQPQHFGDGTRLSIL.

This rearrangement joins TRBV7-2 to TRBJ2-3, with 8 bases fitting TRBD2. The J segment lost 9 bases and the V segment lost 1 base, leaving 3 bases of the junction unmatched. The CDR3 has 13 amino acids. The germline CDR1 and CDR2 sequences are SGHTA and FQGNSA. The CDR3 loop is CASSLDQRGTQYF. In nucleotides, the CDR3 is TGTGCCAGCAGCTTAGACCAGCGGGGGACGCAGTATTTT.

This clone has a handful of counts. The chain carries TRBV7-2 and TRBJ2-5, with D possibly called TRBD1 or TRBD2 (6 bases each). The V and J ends lost 5 bases and 1 base respectively, with 11 bases between them. Germline V gene sequence: CDR1 SGHTA, CDR2 FQGNSA. The CDR3 covers 14 residues. The CDR3: CASSEWGAQETQYF. The CDR3 DNA sequence: TGTGCCAGCAGCGAATGGGGGGCCCAAGAGACCCAGTACTTC.

Many counts were recorded for this clone. The chain joins TRBV5-1 to TRBJ2-5, with D possibly called TRBD1 or TRBD2 (5 bases each). Between the trimmed V and J ends, which lost 3 bases and 4 bases, there was a span of 13 bases. Germline V gene data show CDR1 as SGHRS and CDR2 as YFSETQ. This CDR3 has 14 amino acids. Here the CDR3 DNA reads TGCGCCAGCAGCTCCCAAGCTGGGGGAGAGACCCAGTACTTC. Its translation is CASSSQAGGETQYF.

This chain joins TRBV9 and TRBJ2-6; the D call may be TRBD1 or TRBD2 (5 bases each). Trimming cost V 3 bases and J 1 base, with 8 bases left between them. Germline lookup yields CDR1 SGDLS and CDR2 YYNGEE. This CDR3 has 15 amino acids. The CDR3: CASSAWGSGANVLTF. The CDR3 region has the DNA TGTGCCAGCAGCGCGTGGGGGTCTGGGGCCAACGTCCTGACTTTC.

By frequency in the sample, this clone is medium-sized (0.01 to 0.1%). The V call is TRBV2, the J call TRBJ2-1, with a weak D call TRBD2 (5 bases). The CDR3 is made up of 14 amino acids. In germline, CDR1 is SNHLY, CDR2 FYNNEI. Trimming cost V 8 bases and J 0 bases, with 11 bases left between them. The chain's CDR3 is CASARTSSYNEQFF. In DNA, the CDR3 is TGTGCCAGCGCAAGAACTAGCTCCTACAATGAGCAGTTCTTC.

In this sample, this clone turned up many times. The chain is built from TRBV9 and TRBJ1-1; D remains unclear. The V gene's germline CDR1 is SGDLS and CDR2 YYNGEE. Between the trimmed V and J ends, which lost 0 bases and 3 bases, there was a span of 9 bases. The CDR3 has 14 residues. The CDR3, as DNA: TGTGCCAGCAGCGTAGCATGGAAGGACACTGAAGCTTTCTTT. Its protein product is CASSVAWKDTEAFF.

The sample holds many counts of this clone. The CDR3 coding sequence is TGTGCCAGCAGTCGACAGAATTCACCCCTCCACTTT. Protein product: CASSRQNSPLHF. The V and J genes are TRBV25-1 and TRBJ1-6; perhaps TRBD1 as D (5 bases). This CDR3 has 12 amino acids. V gave up 5 bases and J gave up 7 bases, with 6 bases separating them. Germline CDR1 MGHDK, CDR2 SYGVNS.